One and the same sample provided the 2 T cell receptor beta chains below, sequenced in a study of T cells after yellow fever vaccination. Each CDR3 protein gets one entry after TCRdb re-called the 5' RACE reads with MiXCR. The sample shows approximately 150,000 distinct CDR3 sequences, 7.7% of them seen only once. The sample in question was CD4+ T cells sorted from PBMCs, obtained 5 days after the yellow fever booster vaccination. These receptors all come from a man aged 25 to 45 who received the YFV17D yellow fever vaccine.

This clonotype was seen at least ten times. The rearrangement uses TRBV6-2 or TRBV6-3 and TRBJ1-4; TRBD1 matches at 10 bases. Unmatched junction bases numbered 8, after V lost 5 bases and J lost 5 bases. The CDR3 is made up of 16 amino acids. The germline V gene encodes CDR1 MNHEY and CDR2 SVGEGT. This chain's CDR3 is CASSPMGTGVNEKLFF. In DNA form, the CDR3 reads TGTGCCAGCAGTCCCATGGGGACAGGGGTAAATGAAAAACTGTTTTTT.

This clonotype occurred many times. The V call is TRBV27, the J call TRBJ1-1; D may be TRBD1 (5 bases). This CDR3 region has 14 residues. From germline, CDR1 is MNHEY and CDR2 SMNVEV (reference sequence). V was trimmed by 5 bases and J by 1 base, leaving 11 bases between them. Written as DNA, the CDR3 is TGTGCCAGCAGTAGGGCGGGGGAGAACACTGAAGCTTTCTTT. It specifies CASSRAGENTEAFF.